The sequence of this T cell receptor (beta chain) was determined in a study of long-term antiretroviral therapy in people with HIV. The sample holds a few counts of this clone. No antigen is known for it. Version v3.0 of the immunoSEQ assay was performed at survey level. Sequencing aimed at about 35,000-50,000 T-cell genomes per sample. The assay was immunoSEQ multiplex PCR, and TCRdb's table has in-frame clones only and misses some. The data contain 23,000 or so clones, over 70% of them singletons. Study results and caveats: HIV repertoires covered narrower CDR3 length ranges than controls did. Although diversity increased after ART, it remained lower than in transplant donor controls. On ART adherence, viral resistance or therapy changes, no data were available.

The starting material was unsorted PBMCs, obtained around 4.3 years after starting antiretroviral therapy. This sequence was found in a man aged 25-45 years with HIV.

Here the CDR3 reads CASSLEGNYGYTF. The CDR3 nucleotides read TGTGCCAGCAGCTTGGAGGGGAACTATGGCTACACCTTC. The chain links TRBV5-4 to TRBJ1-2; D is perhaps TRBD1 (5 bases). Germline V gene sequence: CDR1 SGHNT, CDR2 YYREEE (reference sequence). V lost 0 bases and J 2 bases, leaving 5 bases between the germline ends. The CDR3 loop spans 13 amino acids.